Presented here are 21 T cell receptor beta chains from one specimen sequenced in a study of regulatory T cells in long-lasting Graves disease. Time point indicated: newly diagnosed GD, antithyroid drugs for less than 3 months. RNA extracted from PBMCs served as the sequencing template. Through Arm-PCR of CDR3 regions and iRepertoire HTBI primers, TCR beta libraries were built. MiXCR, applied by TCRdb to the multiplex PCR reads, yields one record per CDR3 protein. The top ten hold around 21% of the sample, which has 370,000 or so distinct CDR3 sequences, 15% to 20% seen once. These sequences were also reported in another study, on T cells in Graves' hyperthyroidism and ophthalmopathy.

The sample consisted of peripheral blood mononuclear cells (PBMCs), taken at new diagnosis, from a patient treated with antithyroid drugs. These TCRs come from a young woman with Graves disease.

This clonotype was counted many times. V is TRBV9 and J is TRBJ1-1; 8 positions agree with TRBD1. J gave up 6 bases and V 0 bases, and 7 bases lay outside the gene matches. CDR3 length: 15 residues. In germline, CDR1 is SGDLS, CDR2 YYNGEE. This chain's CDR3 is CASSVDPGGLPEAFF. The CDR3 DNA follows: TGTGCCAGCAGCGTAGATCCAGGGGGCCTCCCTGAAGCTTTCTTT.

This clonotype was detected ten times or more. The genes are TRBV7-9 and TRBJ2-7; tentative D call: TRBD1 (5 bases). The germline V and J ends were trimmed by 3 bases and 7 bases, with 10 bases remaining between them. The V gene's germline CDR1 is SEHNR and CDR2 FQNEAQ (reference sequence). The CDR3 totals 12 residues. The CDR3 coding sequence is TGTGCCAGCAGCTTGGGGCCCAGGGAGCAGTACTTC. Translating gives CASSLGPREQYF. The full variable domain, completed using reference TRBV7-9 and TRBJ2-7, is DTGVSQNPRHKITKRGQNVTFRCDPISEHNRLYWYRQTLGQGPEFLTYFQNEAQLEKSRLLSDRFSAERPKGSFSTLEIQRTEQGDSAMYLCASSLGPREQYFGPGTRLTVT.

This clonotype was counted only a few times. The V gene is TRBV6-2 or TRBV6-3, the J gene TRBJ2-7; D call uncertain. From germline, CDR1 is MNHEY and CDR2 SVGEGT. Trimming stripped 2 bases from V and 2 bases from J, with 10 bases between. CDR3 length: 14 amino acids. The CDR3 reads CASSYSSETYEQYF. The CDR3 DNA sequence: TGTGCCAGCAGTTACAGTTCAGAAACCTACGAGCAGTACTTC.

This clonotype was picked up many times. The chain combines TRBV7-3 with TRBJ2-1; 8 bases match TRBD2. Germline CDR1 SGHTA, CDR2 FQGTGA. CDR3 length: 16 residues. V shed 5 bases, J shed 14 bases, and the junction held 20 bases outside the gene matches. The CDR3 DNA sequence: TGTGCCAGCAGCCCTCGGGGGGGGGCACAACTTGTCTGGAAGTTCTTC. Translation gives CASSPRGGAQLVWKFF. Variable domain in full (rest from reference TRBV7-3 and TRBJ2-1): GAGVSQTPSNKVTEKGKYVELRCDPISGHTALYWYRQSLGQGPEFLIYFQGTGAADDSGLPNDRFFAVRPEGSVSTLKIQRTERGDSAVYLCASSPRGGAQLVWKFFGPGTRLTVL.

As for this clonotype: The CDR3 does not end in the conserved phenylalanine or tryptophan, so this is likely a read error. The genes are TRBV7-3 and TRBJ2-7; 7 nucleotides match TRBD1. J lost 0 bases, V lost 2 bases, and 1 base had no gene match. CDR1 and CDR2 from the germline V gene are SGHTA and FQGTGA. There are 14 residues in the CDR3. CDR3 region: CASSLDRASYEQYC. The CDR3 DNA sequence: TGTGCCAGCAGCTTAGACAGGGCCTCCTACGAGCAGTACTGC.

This clonotype was detected many times. The chain combines TRBV2 with TRBJ1-2; tentative D call: TRBD1 (6 bases). Germline values: CDR1 SNHLY, CDR2 FYNNEI. V lost 5 bases and J lost 8, with 27 bases in between. This CDR3 has 17 residues. The CDR3 DNA is TGTGCCAGCAGTCCAGCGGACAGATCGCCATATGTTGAGGGCTACACCTTC. The encoded protein is CASSPADRSPYVEGYTF.

This clonotype was seen many times. The chain joins TRBV2 to TRBJ2-5, with D possibly being TRBD1 or TRBD2 (5 bases each). Germline CDR1 is SNHLY and CDR2 is FYNNEI. V was cut by 1 base and J by 0 bases, with 9 bases left in between. The CDR3 loop spans 15 amino acids. For the CDR3, the DNA is TGTGCCAGCAGTGAAGTTTGGGGGAACCAAGAGACCCAGTACTTC. Amino acid sequence: CASSEVWGNQETQYF.

The V call is TRBV19, the J call TRBJ2-1, with 9 positions matching TRBD2. Germline V CDR1 and CDR2: LNHDA, SQIVND (reference sequence). V was pared by 2 bases and J by 4 bases, with 3 bases of the junction left unmatched. This CDR3 contains 15 residues. CDR3 sequence reads: CASSILLAGYNEQFF. For the CDR3, the DNA is TGTGCCAGTAGTATACTTCTAGCGGGATACAATGAGCAGTTCTTC. The full variable domain, rest sourced from reference TRBV19 and TRBJ2-1, is DGGITQSPKYLFRKEGQNVTLSCEQNLNHDAMYWYRQDPGQGLRLIYYSQIVNDFQKGDIAEGYSVSREKKESFPLTVTSAQKNPTAFYLCASSILLAGYNEQFFGPGTRLTVL.

The sample holds a few counts of this clonotype. V usage is TRBV19 and J usage is TRBJ1-1; 7 nucleotides match TRBD1. Looked up from germline, CDR1 is LNHDA and CDR2 is SQIVND (reference sequence). The CDR3 runs to 14 residues. V lost 7 bases and J lost 4; bases outside the gene matches: 9. This CDR3 reads CASTLSGGATEAFF. CDR3 in DNA: TGTGCCAGTACCCTATCAGGGGGAGCCACTGAAGCTTTCTTT.

Many counts were recorded for this clonotype. The chain is built from TRBV28 and TRBJ1-5; D unresolved. Germline loops: CDR1 MDHEN, CDR2 SYDVKM. V was pared by 5 bases and J by 7 bases, with 21 bases between. The CDR3 sequence is 16 residues long. The chain's CDR3 is CASSTPEALSWQPQHF. In DNA, the CDR3 is TGTGCCAGCAGTACCCCTGAGGCCCTTAGTTGGCAGCCCCAGCATTTT.

There are many counts of this clonotype. V and J are TRBV12-3 or TRBV12-4 and TRBJ2-1, with D possibly being TRBD2 (6 bases). The CDR3 is made up of 14 amino acids. Deletions cut 1 base from V and 8 bases from J, with 12 bases between. This CDR3 is CASSLVLGGYEQFF. The CDR3 bases are TGTGCCAGCAGTTTAGTTCTGGGAGGCTATGAGCAGTTCTTC.

This clonotype was detected a few times. A read error is possible here, since a much larger clone lies one base away. The rearrangement joins TRBV11-2 to TRBJ1-2; D uncertain. The CDR3 is 15 residues long. The germline V gene encodes CDR1 SGHAT and CDR2 FQNNGV. Trimming shortened V by 5 bases and J by 7 bases, and 20 bases separated the two germline ends. This CDR3 is CASSPGGPGPCGYTF. CDR3 bases: TGTGCCAGCAGCCCAGGAGGGCCAGGCCCCTGTGGCTACACCTTC.

This clonotype showed up many times. The chain combines TRBV28 with TRBJ1-2, with D maybe TRBD1 (6 bases). Germline CDR1 reads MDHEN; CDR2 reads SYDVKM. Trimming stripped 8 bases from V and 7 bases from J, with 23 bases between. The CDR3 has 15 residues. CDR3 coding DNA: TGTGCCAGCCTCCGGTCGGGGGCAAGGATGACTGGCTACACCTTC. Protein: CASLRSGARMTGYTF.

V and J are TRBV7-9 and TRBJ2-3; 13 positions agree with TRBD2. Germline lookup yields CDR1 SEHNR and CDR2 FQNEAQ (reference sequence). V shed 3 bases, J shed 4 bases, and the junction held 7 bases outside the gene matches. The CDR3 consists of 17 residues. CDR3 nucleotide sequence: TGTGCCAGCAGCTTCTATAGACTAGCGGGGGGCGCAGATACGCAGTATTTT. It specifies CASSFYRLAGGADTQYF. Based on the CDR3 plus reference TRBV7-9 and TRBJ2-3, the full variable domain is DTGVSQNPRHKITKRGQNVTFRCDPISEHNRLYWYRQTLGQGPEFLTYFQNEAQLEKSRLLSDRFSAERPKGSFSTLEIQRTEQGDSAMYLCASSFYRLAGGADTQYFGPGTRLTVL.

Ten or more counts support this clonotype. V is TRBV5-1 and J is TRBJ2-2; TRBD2 matches 8 bases. V lost 0 bases to trimming and J lost 6 bases; unmatched junction nucleotides: 1. Germline V gene sequence: CDR1 SGHRS, CDR2 YFSETQ. The CDR3 totals 14 residues. CDR3 DNA sequence: TGCGCCAGCAGCTTGGGGACTAGCCCCGGGGAGCTGTTTTTT. It yields the protein CASSLGTSPGELFF.

This clonotype was counted at least ten times. A much more abundant neighbour one base away suggests this may be a read error. The rearrangement links TRBV7-9 to TRBJ2-1, with no clear D. Looked up from germline, CDR1 is SEHNR and CDR2 is FQNEAQ (reference sequence). The CDR3 totals 19 residues. V dropped 5 bases and J dropped 0 bases, with 23 bases sitting between them. CDR3 coding DNA: TGTGCCAGCAGCCGCGGAGAGCGTGGTGGGGTCCCCTCCTACAATGAGCAGTTCTTC. The encoded protein is CASSRGERGGVPSYNEQFF.

This clonotype was picked up many times. J is TRBJ2-1 and V is TRBV7-6; 11 bases align to TRBD2. Per the germline V gene, CDR1 is SGHVS and CDR2 is FNYEAQ. This CDR3 comprises 15 residues. V shed 2 bases and J 6 bases; nucleotides not matched to a gene: 3. CDR3 DNA sequence: TGTGCCAGCAGCTTATTAGCGGGGGGGGCCAATGAGCAGTTCTTC. Amino acids: CASSLLAGGANEQFF.

There are many counts of this clonotype. The genes are TRBV7-2 and TRBJ2-1, with 11 bases fitting TRBD2. V shed 1 base, J shed 8 bases, and the junction held 16 bases outside the gene matches. The germline gives CDR1 SGHTA, CDR2 FQGNSA. The length of the CDR3 is 19 residues. CDR3 nucleotide sequence: TGTGCCAGCAGCTTAGGAGTAGCGGGGGGGTCGATTGGGGGCTATGAGCAGTTCTTC. Translating gives CASSLGVAGGSIGGYEQFF.

In this sample, this clonotype turned up many times. The V gene is TRBV6-2 or TRBV6-3, the J gene TRBJ1-5; 7 nucleotides line up with TRBD1. CDR3 length: 18 amino acids. From germline, CDR1 is MNHEY and CDR2 SVGEGT. Germline trimming cut 5 bases from V and 2 bases from J; bases unmatched to any gene: 15. CDR3 amino acids: CASSGPDRLGARNQPQHF. CDR3 in DNA: TGTGCCAGCAGTGGCCCGGACAGGCTGGGCGCTCGCAATCAGCCCCAGCATTTT.

This clonotype was picked up many times. The rearrangement joins TRBV7-9 to TRBJ2-7; 8 positions agree with TRBD1. The CDR3 consists of 15 residues. Germline assignment: CDR1 SEHNR and CDR2 FQNEAQ (reference sequence). With 3 bases clipped from V and 7 bases from J, the junction kept 11 bases outside the gene matches. CDR3 sequence: CASSFTETGVWEQYF. Written as DNA, the CDR3 is TGTGCCAGCAGCTTCACGGAGACAGGGGTATGGGAGCAGTACTTC.

This clonotype was recorded at least ten times. The rearrangement uses TRBV6-1 and TRBJ1-1; TRBD1 matches 8 bases. This CDR3 region has 15 residues. CDR1 MNHNS and CDR2 SASEGT come from the germline V gene. Losses at the gene ends were 7 bases for V and 0 bases for J; bases not matched to a gene: 7. The DNA for the CDR3 is TGTGCCAGCACCTTAAAACAGGGGGTGAACACTGAAGCTTTCTTT. The encoded protein is CASTLKQGVNTEAFF.